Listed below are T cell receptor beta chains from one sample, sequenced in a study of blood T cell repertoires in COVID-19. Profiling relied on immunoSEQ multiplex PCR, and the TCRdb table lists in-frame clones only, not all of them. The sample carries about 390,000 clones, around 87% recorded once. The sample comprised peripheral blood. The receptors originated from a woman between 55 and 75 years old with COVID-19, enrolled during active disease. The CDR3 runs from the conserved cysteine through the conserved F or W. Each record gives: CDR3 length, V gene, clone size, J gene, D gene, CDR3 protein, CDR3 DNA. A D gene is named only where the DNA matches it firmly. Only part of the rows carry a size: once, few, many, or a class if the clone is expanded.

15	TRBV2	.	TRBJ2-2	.	CASSENWGVGGELFF	TGTGCCAGCAGTGAAAACTGGGGCGTTGGCGGGGAGCTGTTTTTT
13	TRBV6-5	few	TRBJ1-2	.	CASGYGQNYGYTF	TGTGCCAGCGGTTACGGACAGAACTATGGCTACACCTTC
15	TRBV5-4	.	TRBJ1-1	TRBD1	CASSFRGQSHTEAFF	TGTGCCAGCAGCTTCAGGGGGCAATCTCACACTGAAGCTTTCTTT
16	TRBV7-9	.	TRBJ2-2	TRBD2	CASSPSLAGGTGELFF	TGTGCCAGCAGCCCCTCACTAGCGGGGGGCACCGGGGAGCTGTTTTTT
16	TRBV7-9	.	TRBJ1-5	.	CASSSGRGLSNQPQHF	TGTGCCAGCAGCTCTGGGAGAGGTCTTAGCAATCAGCCCCAGCATTTT
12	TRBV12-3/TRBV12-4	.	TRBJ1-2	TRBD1	CASSTRTGGYTF	TGTGCCAGCAGTACAAGGACAGGAGGCTACACCTTC
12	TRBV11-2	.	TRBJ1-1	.	CATSQGNTEAFF	TGTGCCACTTCGCAGGGTAACACTGAAGCTTTCTTT
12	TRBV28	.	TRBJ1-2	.	CASSLAGYGYTF	TGTGCCAGCAGTCTTGCCGGGTATGGCTACACCTTC
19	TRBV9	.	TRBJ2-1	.	CASSVHGGRGLSSYNEQFF	TGTGCCAGCAGCGTCCACGGGGGGCGAGGTCTGAGCTCCTACAATGAGCAGTTCTTC
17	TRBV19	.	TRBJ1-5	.	CASRTVYYRDSNQPQHF	TGTGCCAGTAGAACAGTCTATTACAGGGATAGCAATCAGCCCCAGCATTTT
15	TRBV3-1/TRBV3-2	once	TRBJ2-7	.	CASSLPGAASYEQYF	TGTGCCAGCAGCCTCCCTGGAGCGGCGTCCTACGAGCAGTACTTC
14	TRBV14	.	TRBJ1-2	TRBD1	CASSQQGVVYGYTF	TGTGCCAGCAGCCAACAGGGGGTTGTCTATGGCTACACCTTC
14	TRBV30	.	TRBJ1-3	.	CAWSVGGSGNTIYF	TGTGCCTGGAGTGTAGGGGGTTCGGGAAACACCATATATTTT
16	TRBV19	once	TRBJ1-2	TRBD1	CASSISGTAGAYGYTF	TGTGCCAGTAGTATAAGTGGGACAGCCGGAGCCTATGGCTACACCTTC
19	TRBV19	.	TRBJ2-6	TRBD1	CASSTPGQFFSSGANVLTF	TGTGCCAGTAGTACCCCGGGACAGTTTTTTAGCTCTGGGGCCAACGTCCTGACTTTC
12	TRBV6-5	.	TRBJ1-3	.	CASGLSGNTIYF	TGTGCCAGCGGACTCTCTGGAAACACCATATATTTT
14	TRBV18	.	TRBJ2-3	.	CASSPGPAGDTQYF	TGTGCCAGCTCACCAGGGCCTGCGGGGGATACGCAGTATTTT
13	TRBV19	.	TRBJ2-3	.	CASGRGASDTQYF	TGTGCCAGTGGCAGGGGGGCGTCGGATACGCAGTATTTT
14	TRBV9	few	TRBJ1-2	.	CASNKSGHFYGYTF	TGTGCCAGCAACAAATCGGGACATTTCTATGGCTACACCTTC
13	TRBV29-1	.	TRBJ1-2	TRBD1	CSVTDRGRPGYTF	TGCAGCGTCACCGACAGGGGGCGGCCTGGCTACACCTTC
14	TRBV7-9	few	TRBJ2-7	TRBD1	CASSLTGTVREQYF	TGTGCCAGCAGCTTGACAGGGACAGTGAGGGAGCAGTACTTC
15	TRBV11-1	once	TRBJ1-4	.	CASRTRGGEEEKLFF	TGTGCCAGCAGGACCCGCGGGGGTGAGGAAGAAAAACTGTTTTTT
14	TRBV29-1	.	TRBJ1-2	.	CSVGEGGVDYGYTF	TGCAGCGTTGGGGAGGGCGGGGTGGACTATGGCTACACCTTC
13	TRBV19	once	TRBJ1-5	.	CASSIQDSQPQHF	TGTGCCAGTAGTATACAGGATAGTCAGCCCCAGCATTTT